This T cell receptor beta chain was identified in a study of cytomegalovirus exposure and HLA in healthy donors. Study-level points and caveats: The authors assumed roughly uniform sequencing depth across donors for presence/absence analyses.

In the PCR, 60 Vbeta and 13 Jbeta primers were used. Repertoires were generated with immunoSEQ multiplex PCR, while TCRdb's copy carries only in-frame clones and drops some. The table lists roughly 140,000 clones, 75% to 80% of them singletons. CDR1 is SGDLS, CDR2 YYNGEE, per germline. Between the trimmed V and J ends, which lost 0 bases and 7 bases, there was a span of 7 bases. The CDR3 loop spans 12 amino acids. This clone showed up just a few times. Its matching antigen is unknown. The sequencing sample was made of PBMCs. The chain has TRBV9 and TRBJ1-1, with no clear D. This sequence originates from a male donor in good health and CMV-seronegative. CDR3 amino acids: CASSVGAGEAFF. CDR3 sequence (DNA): TGTGCCAGCAGCGTAGGGGCCGGTGAAGCTTTCTTT.